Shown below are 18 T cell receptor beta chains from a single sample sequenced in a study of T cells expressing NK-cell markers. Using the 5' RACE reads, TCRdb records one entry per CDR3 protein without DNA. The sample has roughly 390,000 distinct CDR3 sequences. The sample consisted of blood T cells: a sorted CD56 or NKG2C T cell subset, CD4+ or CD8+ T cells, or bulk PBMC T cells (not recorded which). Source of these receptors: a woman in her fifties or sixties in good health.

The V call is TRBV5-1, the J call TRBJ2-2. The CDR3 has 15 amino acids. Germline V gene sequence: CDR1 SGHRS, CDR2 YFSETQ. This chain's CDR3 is CASTRDFENTGELFF. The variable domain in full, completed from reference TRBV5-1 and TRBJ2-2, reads KAGVTQTPRYLIKTRGQQVTLSCSPISGHRSVSWYQQTPGQGLQFLFEYFSETQRNKGNFPGRFSGRQFSNSRSEMNVSTLELGDSALYLCASTRDFENTGELFFGEGSRLTVL.

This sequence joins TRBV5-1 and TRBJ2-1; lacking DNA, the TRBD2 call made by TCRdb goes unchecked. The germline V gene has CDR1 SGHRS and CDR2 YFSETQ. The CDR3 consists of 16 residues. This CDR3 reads CASSPLTSGRASEQFF.

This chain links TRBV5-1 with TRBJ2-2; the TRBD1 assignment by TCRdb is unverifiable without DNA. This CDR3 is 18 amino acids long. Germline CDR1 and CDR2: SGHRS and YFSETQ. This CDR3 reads CASSLASWQGAHTGELFF.

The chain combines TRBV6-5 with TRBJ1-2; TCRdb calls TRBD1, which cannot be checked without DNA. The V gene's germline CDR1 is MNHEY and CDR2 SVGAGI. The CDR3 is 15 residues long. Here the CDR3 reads CASRATGTGLYGYTF.

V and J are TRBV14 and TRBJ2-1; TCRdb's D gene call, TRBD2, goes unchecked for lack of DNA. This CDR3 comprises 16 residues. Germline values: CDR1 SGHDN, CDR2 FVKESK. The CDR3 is CASSPLAGGLQNEQFF.

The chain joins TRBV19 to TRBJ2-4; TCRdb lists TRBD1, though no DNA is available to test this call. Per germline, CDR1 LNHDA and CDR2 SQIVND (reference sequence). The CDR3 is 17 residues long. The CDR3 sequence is CASSSQGRALAKNIQYF.

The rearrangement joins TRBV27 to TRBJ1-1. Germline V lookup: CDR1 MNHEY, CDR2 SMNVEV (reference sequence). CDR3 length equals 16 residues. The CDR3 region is CASSPWDSGMNTEAFF.

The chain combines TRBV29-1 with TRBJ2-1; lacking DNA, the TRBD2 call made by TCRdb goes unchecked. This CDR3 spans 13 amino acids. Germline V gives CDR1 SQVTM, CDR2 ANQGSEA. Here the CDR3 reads CSVLAGGINEQFF.

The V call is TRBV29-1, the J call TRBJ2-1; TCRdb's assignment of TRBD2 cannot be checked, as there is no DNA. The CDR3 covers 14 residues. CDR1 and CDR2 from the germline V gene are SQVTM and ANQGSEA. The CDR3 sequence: CSVERLAGSDEQFF.

The CDR3 spells CSASPVDREKNIQYF. The chain carries TRBV20-1 and TRBJ2-4; TCRdb calls TRBD1, which cannot be checked without DNA. CDR3 length: 15 amino acids. Per germline, CDR1 DFQATT and CDR2 SNEGSKA (reference sequence).

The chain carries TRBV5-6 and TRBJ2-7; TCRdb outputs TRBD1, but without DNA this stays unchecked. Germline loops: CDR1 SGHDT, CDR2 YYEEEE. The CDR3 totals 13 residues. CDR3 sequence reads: CASSHAGGDEQYF.

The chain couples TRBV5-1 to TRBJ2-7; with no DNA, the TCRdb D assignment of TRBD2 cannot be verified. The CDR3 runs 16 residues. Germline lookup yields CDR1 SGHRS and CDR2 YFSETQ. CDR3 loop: CASSSKLAGASYEQYF.

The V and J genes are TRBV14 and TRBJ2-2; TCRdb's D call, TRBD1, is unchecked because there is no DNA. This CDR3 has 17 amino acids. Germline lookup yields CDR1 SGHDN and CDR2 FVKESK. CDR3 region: CASSQEGQGIYTGELFF.

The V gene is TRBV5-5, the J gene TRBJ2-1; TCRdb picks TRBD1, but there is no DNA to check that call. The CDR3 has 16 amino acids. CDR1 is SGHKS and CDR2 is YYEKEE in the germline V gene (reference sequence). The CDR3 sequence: CASSLETGLGYNEQFF.

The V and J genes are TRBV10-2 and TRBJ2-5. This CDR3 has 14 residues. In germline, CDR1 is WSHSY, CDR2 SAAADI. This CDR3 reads CASSESNGHQTQYF.

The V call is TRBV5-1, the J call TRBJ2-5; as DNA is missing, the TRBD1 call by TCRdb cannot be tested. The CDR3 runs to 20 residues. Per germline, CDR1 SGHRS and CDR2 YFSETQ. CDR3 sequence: CASSLPRGRADPGDQETQYF.

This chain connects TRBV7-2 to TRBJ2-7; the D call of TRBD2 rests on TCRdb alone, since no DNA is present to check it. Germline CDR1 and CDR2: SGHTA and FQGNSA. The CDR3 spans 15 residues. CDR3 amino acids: CASSLAPGLAGEQYF.

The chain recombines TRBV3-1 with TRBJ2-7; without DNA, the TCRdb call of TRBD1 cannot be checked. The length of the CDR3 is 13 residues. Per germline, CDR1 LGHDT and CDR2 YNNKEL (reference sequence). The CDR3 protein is CASSQDLKAAPYF.